The clone carrying this T cell receptor (beta chain) was detected only a few times. Its antigen is currently unknown. This sample is part of a study of T cell repertoires in cytomegalovirus infection. At the level of the study: Indicated by public TCR beta signatures were CMV infection and matching HLA type.

The germline gives CDR1 KGHSH, CDR2 LQKENI. The CDR3 runs 14 residues. V lost 1 base and J lost 0, with 3 bases in between. General study points: Predominance within the ex vivo response was attributable to HLA-C-restricted CMV-specific TCR beta clonotypes.

MiXCR was run by TCRdb on the reads, yielding one entry per CDR3 protein. Of about 130,000 distinct CDR3 sequences listed, less than 9.5% are singletons. The material sequenced was PBMCs. This chain joins TRBV18 and TRBJ1-4; D ambiguous. This receptor was identified in a human donor in good health (CMV status not recorded). Some clones in this sample may be carry-over from other donors' samples. The CDR3: CASSPRATNEKLFF. Written as DNA, the CDR3 is TGTGCCAGCTCACCACGCGCAACTAATGAAAAACTGTTTTTT.